These T cell receptor beta chains were read from a single sample in a study of T cell changes during pregnancy in multiple sclerosis. Repertoires were generated with immunoSEQ multiplex PCR, while TCRdb's copy carries only in-frame clones and drops some. The sample lists approximately 36,000 clones; 93% were seen once. The specimen was CD4+ T cells from peripheral blood mononuclear cells, collected in the first trimester of pregnancy. The receptors were sampled from a female donor with multiple sclerosis, enrolled in a pregnancy study. The CDR3 runs from the conserved cysteine through the conserved F or W. The D gene is left open where the match is weak. Clone size is stated in some rows and not others, as once, few, many or a class when expanded.

j_call clone_size d_call v_call cdr3_aa cdr3_nt
TRBJ1-1 NA TRBD1 TRBV7-2 CASSSDRDTEAFF TGTGCCAGCAGTTCGGACAGGGACACTGAAGCTTTCTTT
TRBJ2-1 NA TRBD2 TRBV7-6 CASSPGGGRPALNEQFF TGTGCCAGCAGCCCCGGGGGGGGGAGACCCGCTCTCAATGAGCAGTTCTTC
TRBJ1-1 NA NA TRBV19 CASRTRALSAEAFF TGTGCCAGTAGGACCAGGGCATTAAGCGCTGAAGCTTTCTTT
TRBJ2-1 NA NA TRBV27 CASSPRWSGYNEQFF TGTGCCAGCAGCCCGAGATGGTCGGGATACAATGAGCAGTTCTTC
TRBJ2-5 NA TRBD1 TRBV6-6 CASRNRGRETQYF TGTGCCAGCAGGAACAGGGGGCGTGAGACCCAGTACTTC
TRBJ1-3 NA NA TRBV7-6 CASSFGGVFVGGNTIYF TGTGCCAGCAGCTTCGGGGGAGTCTTCGTGGGGGGAAACACCATATATTTT
TRBJ1-5 NA TRBD1 TRBV5-1 CASSLSPAGGPGSNQPQHF TGCGCCAGCAGCTTAAGCCCTGCAGGGGGCCCGGGTAGCAATCAGCCCCAGCATTTT
TRBJ2-3 NA NA TRBV7-9 CASSLSGPSTDTQYF TGTGCCAGCAGCCTTAGCGGCCCTAGCACAGATACGCAGTATTTT
TRBJ2-1 NA TRBD2 TRBV29-1 CSVQTSGASYNEQFF TGCAGCGTTCAGACTAGCGGGGCCTCCTACAATGAGCAGTTCTTC
TRBJ2-7 NA NA TRBV14 CASSQVRGAEQYF TGTGCCAGCAGCCAAGTAAGGGGCGCCGAGCAGTACTTC
TRBJ1-1 NA NA TRBV7-9 CASSLSLGQRNEAFF TGTGCCAGCAGCTTAAGTCTGGGGCAGAGGAATGAAGCTTTCTTT
TRBJ2-5 NA TRBD1 TRBV5-8 CASTKGTGSGETQYF TGTGCCAGCACCAAGGGGACAGGGAGTGGAGAGACCCAGTACTTC
TRBJ1-1 NA NA TRBV18 CASSSTGTIEAFF TGTGCCAGCTCATCGACCGGGACAATTGAAGCTTTCTTT
TRBJ1-2 NA TRBD1 TRBV2 CASSEEGRGLGYTF TGTGCCAGCAGTGAAGAGGGCAGGGGGCTTGGCTACACCTTC
TRBJ1-3 NA NA TRBV28 CASSSQSRRNTIYF TGTGCCAGCAGTTCACAGTCCCGGAGGAACACCATATATTTT
TRBJ1-2 NA TRBD1 TRBV12-5 CASGTRQGRIGYTF TGTGCTAGTGGTACAAGACAGGGGAGGATCGGCTACACCTTC
TRBJ1-1 NA NA TRBV5-1 CASSLAGQANTEAFF TGCGCCAGCAGCCTAGCCGGGCAGGCGAACACTGAAGCTTTCTTT
TRBJ2-2 once NA TRBV5-1 CASSLGQGNTGELFF TGCGCCAGCAGCTTGGGGCAGGGGAACACCGGGGAGCTGTTTTTT
TRBJ1-3 once TRBD1 TRBV11-2 CASSLDLRTGLWAGNTIYF TGTGCCAGCAGCTTAGATCTAAGGACAGGGCTGTGGGCTGGAAACACCATATATTTT
TRBJ2-4 NA TRBD2 TRBV27 CASSFSGTSGRNSIQYF TGTGCCAGCAGTTTTTCCGGGACTAGCGGGAGAAATAGCATTCAGTACTTC
TRBJ1-5 NA TRBD1 TRBV5-1 CASSSGQPNQPQHF TGCGCCAGCAGCTCGGGACAGCCTAATCAGCCCCAGCATTTT
TRBJ1-4 NA NA TRBV29-1 CSVRGTDYEKLFF TGCAGCGTTCGAGGGACTGACTATGAAAAACTGTTTTTT
TRBJ2-1 NA TRBD1 TRBV6-6 CASTRQGLNEQFF TGTGCCAGCACTAGACAGGGGTTGAATGAGCAGTTCTTC
TRBJ2-2 NA TRBD2 TRBV6-5 CASKRESGELFF TGTGCCAGCAAGCGGGAGTCCGGGGAGCTGTTTTTT
TRBJ1-2 few TRBD1 TRBV7-6 CASSYLSPPGQGYGYTF TGTGCCAGCAGCTACCTATCTCCTCCGGGACAGGGATATGGCTACACCTTC
TRBJ1-3 NA NA TRBV7-9 CASSITSSGNTIYF TGTGCCAGCAGCATTACGAGCTCTGGAAACACCATATATTTT
TRBJ2-7 NA TRBD2 TRBV2 CASSAAGGSYEQYF TGTGCCAGCAGCGCAGCGGGGGGTTCCTACGAGCAGTACTTC
TRBJ2-7 NA NA TRBV18 CASSPGTQYHEQYF TGTGCCAGCTCACCAGGGACACAATACCACGAGCAGTACTTC
TRBJ2-3 NA TRBD2 TRBV9 CASSGGTSVPTTDTQYF TGTGCCAGCAGCGGGGGGACTAGCGTGCCGACCACAGATACGCAGTATTTT
TRBJ2-6 NA TRBD1 TRBV2 CASSLSGTALSSGANVLTF TGTGCCAGCAGCCTAAGTGGGACAGCCCTTAGCTCTGGGGCCAACGTCCTGACTTTC
TRBJ1-5 NA TRBD1 TRBV19 CASSPRQGLKQPQHF TGTGCCAGTAGCCCCCGACAGGGGCTGAAGCAGCCCCAGCATTTT
TRBJ2-1 NA NA TRBV7-8 CASSLAGFPGVHNEQFF TGTGCCAGCAGCTTAGCAGGATTCCCAGGGGTCCACAATGAGCAGTTCTTC
TRBJ1-1 NA NA TRBV5-1 CASSLDGGDTEAFF TGCGCCAGCAGCTTGGACGGGGGTGACACTGAAGCTTTCTTT
TRBJ1-2 NA NA TRBV28 CASSLGAGINYGYTF TGTGCCAGCAGTTTAGGGGCAGGGATTAACTATGGCTACACCTTC
TRBJ2-3 NA TRBD1 TRBV5-1 CASRPGTGGTDTQYF TGCGCCAGCAGACCAGGGACAGGGGGCACAGATACGCAGTATTTT
TRBJ1-1 NA NA TRBV18 CASSPREGSTEAFF TGTGCCAGCTCACCACGAGAGGGATCCACTGAAGCTTTCTTT
TRBJ2-1 NA NA TRBV25-1 CASSELGGASYNEQFF TGTGCCAGCAGTGAATTGGGGGGAGCCTCTTACAATGAGCAGTTCTTC
TRBJ1-1 NA NA TRBV11-2 CARRGQTDLNTEAFF TGTGCCAGGAGGGGACAAACCGACCTTAACACTGAAGCTTTCTTT
TRBJ1-5 few TRBD1 TRBV19 CASRLDRGQPQHF TGTGCCAGTAGACTGGACAGGGGTCAGCCCCAGCATTTT
TRBJ2-5 NA NA TRBV14 CASSQVGGTQYF TGTGCCAGCAGCCAAGTGGGAGGGACCCAGTACTTC
TRBJ1-2 NA TRBD1 TRBV6-5 CASSYSGTGLYGYTF TGTGCCAGCAGTTACTCTGGGACAGGGCTTTATGGCTACACCTTC
TRBJ1-5 once NA TRBV29-1 CSVGAGVDNQPQHF TGCAGCGTCGGCGCAGGGGTGGACAATCAGCCCCAGCATTTT
TRBJ2-7 NA NA TRBV28 CASSLMSPYEQYF TGTGCCAGCAGTTTAATGAGCCCCTACGAGCAGTACTTC
TRBJ2-1 NA NA TRBV7-2 CATPTRGGSSYNEQFF TGTGCCACCCCAACTAGGGGGGGGAGCTCCTACAATGAGCAGTTCTTC
TRBJ1-1 NA NA TRBV5-6 CASSPGPGRWQGNTEAFF TGTGCCAGCAGCCCCGGACCAGGTAGGTGGCAGGGAAACACTGAAGCTTTCTTT
TRBJ2-3 NA NA TRBV7-3 CASSLGAGVRNTQYF TGTGCCAGCAGCTTAGGGGCAGGGGTTAGAAATACGCAGTATTTT